This TCR beta chain was retrieved from a study of metastatic and nonmetastatic thyroid tumors. Study-wide context: Repertoires were compared across blood and tumor or nodule tissue from malignant and benign thyroid patients.

The germline gives CDR1 LNHDA, CDR2 SQIVND (reference sequence). There are 15 residues in the CDR3. TCRdb re-called the PCR reads through MiXCR. The data hold about 41,000 clones, with about an eighth observed a single time. Overall study results and limits: Malignant thyroid tumors reportedly exceeded benign nodules significantly in TCR beta diversity, with the difference appearing in blood and tumor.

Ahead of thyroid surgery, no patient had received treatment of any kind. Of note for this clone: Its cognate antigen is unknown. The junction differs from germline at one of its ends, possibly a read error.

V and J are TRBV19 and TRBJ2-7, with D hard to call. The receptor was isolated from a female donor with papillary thyroid cancer or a benign thyroid nodule (not recorded which). Some clones in this sample may be carry-over from other donors' samples. Sequenced material: blood. DNA of the CDR3: TGTTCCAGTAGTATAGTCCCCATATCCCGCTACGAGCAGTACTTC. Its protein product is CSSSIVPISRYEQYF. The full variable domain, completed using reference TRBV19 and TRBJ2-7, is DGGITQSPKYLFRKEGQNVTLSCEQNLNHDAMYWYRQDPGQGLRLIYYSQIVNDFQKGDIAEGYSVSREKKESFPLTVTSAQKNPTAFYLCSSSIVPISRYEQYFGPGTRLTVT.